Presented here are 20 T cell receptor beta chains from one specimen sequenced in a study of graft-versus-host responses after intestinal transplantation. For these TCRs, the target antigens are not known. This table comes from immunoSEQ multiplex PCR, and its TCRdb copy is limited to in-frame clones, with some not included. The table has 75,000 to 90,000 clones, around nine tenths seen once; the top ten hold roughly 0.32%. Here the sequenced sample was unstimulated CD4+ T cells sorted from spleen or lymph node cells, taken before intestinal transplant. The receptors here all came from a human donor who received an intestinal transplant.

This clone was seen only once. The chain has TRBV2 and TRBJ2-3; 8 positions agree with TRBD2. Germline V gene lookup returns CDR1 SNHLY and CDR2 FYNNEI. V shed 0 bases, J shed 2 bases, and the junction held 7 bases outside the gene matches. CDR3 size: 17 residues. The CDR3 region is CASSEAPAGGITDTQYF. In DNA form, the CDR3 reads TGTGCCAGCAGTGAAGCTCCGGCGGGGGGAATCACAGATACGCAGTATTTT.

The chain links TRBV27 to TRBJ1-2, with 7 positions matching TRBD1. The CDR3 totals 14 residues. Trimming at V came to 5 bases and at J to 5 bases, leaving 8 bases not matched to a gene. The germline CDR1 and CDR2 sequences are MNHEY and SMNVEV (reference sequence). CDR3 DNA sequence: TGTGCCAGCAGTACGGACAGGCTACGATATGGCTACACCTTC. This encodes CASSTDRLRYGYTF.

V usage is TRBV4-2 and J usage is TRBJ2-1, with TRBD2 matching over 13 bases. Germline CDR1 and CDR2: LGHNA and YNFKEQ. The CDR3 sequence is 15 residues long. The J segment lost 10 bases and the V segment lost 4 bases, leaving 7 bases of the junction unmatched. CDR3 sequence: CASSPGLAGDGEQFF. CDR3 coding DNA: TGTGCCAGCAGCCCCGGACTAGCGGGAGACGGAGAGCAGTTCTTC.

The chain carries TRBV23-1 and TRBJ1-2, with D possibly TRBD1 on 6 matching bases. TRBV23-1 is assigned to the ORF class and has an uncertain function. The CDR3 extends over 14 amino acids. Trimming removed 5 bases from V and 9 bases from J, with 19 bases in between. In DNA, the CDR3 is TGCGCCAGCAGTGATCGACAGGCTCCGCTCTGCTACACCTTC. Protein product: CASSDRQAPLCYTF.

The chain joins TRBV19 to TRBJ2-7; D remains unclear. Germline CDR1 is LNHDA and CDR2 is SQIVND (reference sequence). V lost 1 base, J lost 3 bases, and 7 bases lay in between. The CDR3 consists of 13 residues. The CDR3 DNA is TGTGCCAGTAGTATAGGAGCAGGCTACGAGCAGTACTTC. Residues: CASSIGAGYEQYF.

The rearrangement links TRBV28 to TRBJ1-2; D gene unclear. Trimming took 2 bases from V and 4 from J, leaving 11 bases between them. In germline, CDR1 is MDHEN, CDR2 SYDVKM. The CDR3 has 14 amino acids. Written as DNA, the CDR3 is TGTGCCAGCAGTTTACACACAGCTGCCTATGGCTACACCTTC. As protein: CASSLHTAAYGYTF.

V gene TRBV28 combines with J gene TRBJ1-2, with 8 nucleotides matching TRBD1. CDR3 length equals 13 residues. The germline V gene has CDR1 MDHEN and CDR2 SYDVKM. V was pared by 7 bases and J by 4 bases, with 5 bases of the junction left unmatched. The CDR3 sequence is CASTSGQAYGYTF. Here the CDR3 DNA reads TGTGCCAGCACCTCGGGACAGGCCTATGGCTACACCTTC.

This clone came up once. The CDR3: CASGLTSGLSTDTQYF. The CDR3 bases are TGTGCTAGTGGTTTGACTAGCGGGCTAAGCACAGATACGCAGTATTTT. V usage is TRBV12-5 and J usage is TRBJ2-3; 9 nucleotides agree with TRBD2. V trimming: 2 bases; J trimming: 0 bases; junction bases outside the gene matches: 3. Germline V gene data show CDR1 as LGHNT and CDR2 as FRNRAP. The CDR3 loop spans 16 amino acids.

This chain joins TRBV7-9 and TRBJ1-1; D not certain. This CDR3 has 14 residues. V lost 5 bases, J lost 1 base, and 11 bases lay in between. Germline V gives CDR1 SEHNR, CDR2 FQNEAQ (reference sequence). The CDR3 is CASSRKPGNTEAFF. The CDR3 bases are TGTGCCAGCAGCCGCAAGCCAGGGAACACTGAAGCTTTCTTT.

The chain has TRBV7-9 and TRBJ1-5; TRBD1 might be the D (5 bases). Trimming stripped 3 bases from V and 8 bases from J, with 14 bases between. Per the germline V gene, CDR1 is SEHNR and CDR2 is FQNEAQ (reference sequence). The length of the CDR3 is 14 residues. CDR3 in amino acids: CASSFAGPLEPQHF. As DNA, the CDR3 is TGTGCCAGCAGCTTCGCAGGGCCTTTGGAGCCCCAGCATTTT.

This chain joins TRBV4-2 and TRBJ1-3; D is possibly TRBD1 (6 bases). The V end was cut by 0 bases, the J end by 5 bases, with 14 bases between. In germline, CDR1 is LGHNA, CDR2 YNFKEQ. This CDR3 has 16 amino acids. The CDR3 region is CASSQEGTQARNTIYF. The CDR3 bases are TGTGCCAGCAGCCAAGAAGGGACACAGGCTCGAAACACCATATATTTT.

The DNA for the CDR3 is TGTGCCACCAGCCCCCGGTTGAGGAGGGACGAGCAGTACTTC. It is translated as CATSPRLRRDEQYF. The rearrangement uses TRBV15 and TRBJ2-7, with a tentative D call TRBD2 (6 bases). Germline V gives CDR1 LNHNV, CDR2 YYDKDF (reference sequence). This CDR3 has 14 residues. The ends were cut back, 5 bases at V and 5 bases at J, with 16 bases in the middle.

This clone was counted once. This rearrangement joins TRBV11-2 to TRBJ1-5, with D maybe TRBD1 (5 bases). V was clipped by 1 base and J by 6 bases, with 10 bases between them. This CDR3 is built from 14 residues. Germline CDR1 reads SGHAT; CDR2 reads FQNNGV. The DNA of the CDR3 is TGTGCCAGCAGCTTAGGGGGGGGATCTCAGCCCCAGCATTTT. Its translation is CASSLGGGSQPQHF.

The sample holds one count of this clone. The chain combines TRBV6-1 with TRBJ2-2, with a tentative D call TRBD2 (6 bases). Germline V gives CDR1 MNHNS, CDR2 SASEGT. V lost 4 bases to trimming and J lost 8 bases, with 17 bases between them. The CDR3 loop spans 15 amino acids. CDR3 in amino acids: CASSVAGRLGGELFF. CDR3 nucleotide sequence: TGTGCCAGCAGTGTGGCGGGGCGATTGGGGGGGGAGCTGTTTTTT.

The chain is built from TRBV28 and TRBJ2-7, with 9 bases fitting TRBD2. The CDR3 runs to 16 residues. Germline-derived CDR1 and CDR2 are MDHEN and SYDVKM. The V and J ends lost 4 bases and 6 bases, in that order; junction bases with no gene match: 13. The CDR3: CASSSSASGGYGEQYF. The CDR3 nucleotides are TGTGCCAGCAGTTCCTCCGCCAGCGGGGGGTATGGCGAGCAGTACTTC.

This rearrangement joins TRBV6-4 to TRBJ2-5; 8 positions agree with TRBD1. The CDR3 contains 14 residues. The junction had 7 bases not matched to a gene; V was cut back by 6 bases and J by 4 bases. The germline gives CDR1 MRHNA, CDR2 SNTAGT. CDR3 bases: TGTGCCAGCAGGGGGGGACAGGCTCGAGAGACCCAGTACTTC. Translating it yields CASRGGQARETQYF.

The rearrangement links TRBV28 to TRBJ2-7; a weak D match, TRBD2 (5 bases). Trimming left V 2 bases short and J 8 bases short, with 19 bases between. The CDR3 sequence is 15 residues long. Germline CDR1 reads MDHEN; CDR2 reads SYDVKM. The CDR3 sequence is CASSLLQLRESQQYF. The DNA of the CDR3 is TGTGCCAGCAGTTTACTCCAACTAAGGGAGAGCCAGCAGTACTTC.

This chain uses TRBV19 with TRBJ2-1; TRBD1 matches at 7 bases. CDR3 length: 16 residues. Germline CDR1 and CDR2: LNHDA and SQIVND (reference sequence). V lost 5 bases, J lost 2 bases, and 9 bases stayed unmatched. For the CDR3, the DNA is TGTGCCAGTAGTCCTGGGCCTGGGACAGCCTACAATGAGCAGTTCTTC. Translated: CASSPGPGTAYNEQFF.

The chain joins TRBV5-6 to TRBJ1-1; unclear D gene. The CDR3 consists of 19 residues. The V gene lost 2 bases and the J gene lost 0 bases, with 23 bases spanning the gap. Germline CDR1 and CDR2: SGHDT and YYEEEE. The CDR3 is CASSLLWEFSAPMNTEAFF. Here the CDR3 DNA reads TGTGCCAGCAGCTTATTATGGGAGTTTTCAGCCCCAATGAACACTGAAGCTTTCTTT.

For the CDR3, the DNA is TGTGCCAGCAGCTTGTTGGAGAAAGCTTTCTTT. It specifies CASSLLEKAFF. The genes are TRBV5-6 and TRBJ1-1; D is undetermined. The germline V gene has CDR1 SGHDT and CDR2 YYEEEE. This CDR3 region has 11 residues. Trimming took 1 base from V and 9 from J, leaving 7 bases between them.